The rows below give T cell receptor beta chains drawn from one sample of a study of shared T cell receptors in the human thymus. The assay was immunoSEQ multiplex PCR, and TCRdb's table has in-frame clones only and misses some. Altogether just under 550,000 clones are present, 75% to 80% being singletons, with the ten largest covering about 0.012%. These same data were also listed under a study on human thymus T cells.

The sample taken for sequencing was thymocytes. These receptors originate from a boy younger than two with a congenital heart defect. The CDR3 runs from the conserved cysteine through the conserved F or W. D genes are given only for firm matches. The size entry is marked missing in some rows and otherwise reads once, few, many or a size class.

d_call	v_call	j_call	clone_size	cdr3_nt	cdr3_aa
.	TRBV10-2	TRBJ2-7	.	TGCGCCAGCAGTGAGTCGGGGGACAACTACGAGCAGTACTTC	CASSESGDNYEQYF
TRBD1	TRBV4-1	TRBJ2-7	.	TGCGCCAGCAGCCAAGATAGGCCCTTTTTAGACAGGGGCTACGAGCAGTACTTC	CASSQDRPFLDRGYEQYF
TRBD1	TRBV5-4	TRBJ1-2	.	TGTGCCAGCAGCTTGGTCACAGGGGAAATCGGCTACACCTTC	CASSLVTGEIGYTF
TRBD1	TRBV7-2	TRBJ2-7	.	TGTGCCAGCAGCTTCGGGACAGGGAGGGCCTACGAGCAGTACTTC	CASSFGTGRAYEQYF
TRBD2	TRBV7-9	TRBJ2-1	few	TGTGCCAGCAACCAGGCGGGAGGCTCCTACAATGAGCAGTTCTTC	CASNQAGGSYNEQFF
TRBD2	TRBV25-1	TRBJ2-3	.	TGTGCCAGCAGACTACCCGGGACTAGCGGGAGCACAGATACGCAGTATTTT	CASRLPGTSGSTDTQYF
.	TRBV7-9	TRBJ2-6	few	TGTGCCAGCACCGGACACGCGATCAGGGACTCCGGGGCCAACGTCCTGACTTTC	CASTGHAIRDSGANVLTF
TRBD2	TRBV4-1	TRBJ2-2	.	TGCGCCAGCAGCCAAGGGGGGGGTGGTGGTATTACCGGGGAGCTGTTTTTT	CASSQGGGGGITGELFF
TRBD2	TRBV14	TRBJ2-1	once	TGTGCCAGCAGCCCGGGACTAGTTGGTGAGCAGTTCTTC	CASSPGLVGEQFF
TRBD2	TRBV15	TRBJ2-1	.	TGTGCCACCAGCAGAAAACCGACTAGCGGTCACAATGAGCAGTTCTTC	CATSRKPTSGHNEQFF
TRBD2	TRBV4-2	TRBJ2-2	.	TGTGCCAGCAGCCAGGTTAGCGGGTCGAACACCGGGGAGCTGTTTTTT	CASSQVSGSNTGELFF
TRBD2	TRBV28	TRBJ2-7	.	TGTGCCAGCAGCCGCCCACCGACTAGCGGGAGTTCCTACGAGCAGTACTTC	CASSRPPTSGSSYEQYF
.	TRBV6-5	TRBJ2-5	.	TGTGCCAGCAGTTACGTCCCAGGGTTCCAAGAGACCCAGTACTTC	CASSYVPGFQETQYF
TRBD1	TRBV6-5	TRBJ1-1	few	TGTGCCAGCAGTTACTCCGGACAGGGGGCCGATGAAGCTTTCTTT	CASSYSGQGADEAFF
TRBD2	TRBV9	TRBJ2-1	.	TGTGCCAGCAGCGTAGGGGGTAGAACTAGCGGGCCTCACAATGAGCAGTTCTTC	CASSVGGRTSGPHNEQFF
.	TRBV5-1	TRBJ2-3	few	TGCGCCAGCAGCTTAGGTTTGGCGGAAAACACAGATACGCAGTATTTT	CASSLGLAENTDTQYF
.	TRBV7-8	TRBJ2-7	.	TGTTTCCCGGGTACTAGCCCCCTCTACGAGCAGTACTTC	CFPGTSPLYEQYF
TRBD1	TRBV5-1	TRBJ1-5	.	TGCGCCAGCAGCTTCACAGGGGGTAGGAATCAGCCCCAGCATTTT	CASSFTGGRNQPQHF
TRBD2	TRBV14	TRBJ2-1	.	TGTGCCAGCAGCCAACCAGCGGGGATCTACAATGAGCAGTTCTTC	CASSQPAGIYNEQFF
.	TRBV6-6	TRBJ2-5	.	TGTGCCAGCGGAACAGCCCAAGAGACCCAGTACTTC	CASGTAQETQYF
TRBD1	TRBV7-2	TRBJ2-7	.	TGTGCCAGCAGCTCCGACAGGGGCGAGCAGTACTTC	CASSSDRGEQYF
.	TRBV4-3	TRBJ2-1	.	TGCGCCAGCAGCCAAGACGGTGACAATGAGCAGTTCTTC	CASSQDGDNEQFF